This T cell receptor (beta chain) was captured in a study of OX40 agonist ivuxolimab in advanced cancers. Repertoires were generated with immunoSEQ multiplex PCR, while TCRdb's copy carries only in-frame clones and drops some. This table holds 87,000 or so clones, approximately 86% found once. The CDR3 totals 15 residues. Deletions cut 5 bases from V and 2 bases from J, with 13 bases between. CDR1 and CDR2 (germline): MNHNS, SASEGT. The receptor's source is an adult with an advanced solid tumor such as melanoma, head and neck, liver or kidney cancer. The gene calls are TRBV6-1 and TRBJ1-5; possibly TRBD1 for D (5 bases). Sequences were derived from CD4+ or CD8+ T cells sorted from blood, sampled in a trial of the OX40 agonist ivuxolimab. CDR3 sequence (DNA): TGTGCCAGCAGTCTGTCGGGGGGTGGCAATCAGCCCCAGCATTTT. This gives the protein CASSLSGGGNQPQHF.